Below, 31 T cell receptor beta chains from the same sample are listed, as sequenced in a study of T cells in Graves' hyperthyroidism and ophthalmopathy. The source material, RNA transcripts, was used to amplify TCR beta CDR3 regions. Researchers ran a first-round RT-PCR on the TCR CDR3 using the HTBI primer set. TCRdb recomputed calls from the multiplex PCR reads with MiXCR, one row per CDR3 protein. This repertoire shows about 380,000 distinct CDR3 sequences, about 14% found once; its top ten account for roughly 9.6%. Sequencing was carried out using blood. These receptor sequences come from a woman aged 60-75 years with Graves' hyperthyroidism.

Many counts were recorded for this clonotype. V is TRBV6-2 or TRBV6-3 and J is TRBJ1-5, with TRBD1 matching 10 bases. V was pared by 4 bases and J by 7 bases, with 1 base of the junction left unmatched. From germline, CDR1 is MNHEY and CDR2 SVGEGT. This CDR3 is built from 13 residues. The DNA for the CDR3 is TGTGCCAGCAGTTGGACAGGGGGACAGCCCCAGCATTTT. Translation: CASSWTGGQPQHF.

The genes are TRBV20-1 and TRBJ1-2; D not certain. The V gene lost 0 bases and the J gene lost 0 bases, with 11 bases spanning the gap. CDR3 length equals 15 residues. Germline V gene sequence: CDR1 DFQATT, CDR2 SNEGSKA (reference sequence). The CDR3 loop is CSARDFVSSNYGYTF. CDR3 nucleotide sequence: TGCAGTGCTAGAGATTTCGTCAGTTCTAACTATGGCTACACCTTC.

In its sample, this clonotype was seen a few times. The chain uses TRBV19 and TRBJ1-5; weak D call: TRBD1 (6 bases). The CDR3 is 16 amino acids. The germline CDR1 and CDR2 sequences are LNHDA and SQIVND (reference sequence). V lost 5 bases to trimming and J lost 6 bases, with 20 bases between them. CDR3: CASSPIRGGGSQPQHF. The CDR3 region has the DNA TGTGCCAGTAGTCCTATTCGAGGGGGAGGTAGTCAGCCCCAGCATTTT.

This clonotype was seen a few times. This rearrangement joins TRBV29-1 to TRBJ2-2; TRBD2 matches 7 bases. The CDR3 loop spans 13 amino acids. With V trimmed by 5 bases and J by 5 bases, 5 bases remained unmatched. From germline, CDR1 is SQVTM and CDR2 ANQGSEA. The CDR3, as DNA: TGCAGCGTTCCGGGAGGATATACCGGGGAGCTGTTTTTT. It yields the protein CSVPGGYTGELFF.

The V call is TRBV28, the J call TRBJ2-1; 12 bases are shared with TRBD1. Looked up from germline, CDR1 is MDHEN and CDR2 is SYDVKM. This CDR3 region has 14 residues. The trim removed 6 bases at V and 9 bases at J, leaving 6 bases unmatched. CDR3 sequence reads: CASSSGTGGSEQFF. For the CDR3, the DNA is TGTGCCAGCAGCTCCGGGACAGGGGGCAGTGAGCAGTTCTTC.

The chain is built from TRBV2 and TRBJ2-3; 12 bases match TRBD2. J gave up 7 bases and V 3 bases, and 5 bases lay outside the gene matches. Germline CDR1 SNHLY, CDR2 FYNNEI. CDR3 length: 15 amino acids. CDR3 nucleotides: TGTGCCAGCAGTGATCCTAGCGGGAGGGCGCATACGCAGTATTTT. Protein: CASSDPSGRAHTQYF.

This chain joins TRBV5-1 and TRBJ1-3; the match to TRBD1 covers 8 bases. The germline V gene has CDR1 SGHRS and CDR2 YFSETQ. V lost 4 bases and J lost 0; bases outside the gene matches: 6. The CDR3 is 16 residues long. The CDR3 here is CASSIQGGISGNTIYF. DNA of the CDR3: TGCGCCAGCAGCATACAGGGGGGAATCTCTGGAAACACCATATATTTT. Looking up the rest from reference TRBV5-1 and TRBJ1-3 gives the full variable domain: KAGVTQTPRYLIKTRGQQVTLSCSPISGHRSVSWYQQTPGQGLQFLFEYFSETQRNKGNFPGRFSGRQFSNSRSEMNVSTLELGDSALYLCASSIQGGISGNTIYFGEGSWLTVV.

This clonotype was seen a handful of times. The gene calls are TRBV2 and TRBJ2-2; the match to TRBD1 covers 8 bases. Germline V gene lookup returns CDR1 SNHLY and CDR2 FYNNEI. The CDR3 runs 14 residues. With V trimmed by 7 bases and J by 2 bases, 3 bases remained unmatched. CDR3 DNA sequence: TGTGCCAGCACAGGGGGCGATAACACCGGGGAGCTGTTTTTT. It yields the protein CASTGGDNTGELFF.

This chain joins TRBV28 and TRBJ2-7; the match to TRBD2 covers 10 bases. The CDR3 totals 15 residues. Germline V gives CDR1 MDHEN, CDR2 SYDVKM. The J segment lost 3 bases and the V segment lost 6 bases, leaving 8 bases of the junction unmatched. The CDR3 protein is CASRPAGGPGYEQYF. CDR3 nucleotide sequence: TGTGCCAGCAGACCAGCGGGAGGGCCGGGCTACGAGCAGTACTTC. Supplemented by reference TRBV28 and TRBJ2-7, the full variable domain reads DVKVTQSSRYLVKRTGEKVFLECVQDMDHENMFWYRQDPGLGLRLIYFSYDVKMKEKGDIPEGYSVSREKKERFSLILESASTNQTSMYLCASRPAGGPGYEQYFGPGTRLTVT.

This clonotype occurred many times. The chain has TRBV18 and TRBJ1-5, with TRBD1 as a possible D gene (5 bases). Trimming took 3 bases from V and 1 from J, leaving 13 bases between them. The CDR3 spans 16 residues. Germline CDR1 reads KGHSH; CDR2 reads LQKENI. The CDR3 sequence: CASSPTGTVSNQPQHF. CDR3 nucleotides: TGTGCCAGCTCACCTACCGGGACGGTGAGCAATCAGCCCCAGCATTTT.

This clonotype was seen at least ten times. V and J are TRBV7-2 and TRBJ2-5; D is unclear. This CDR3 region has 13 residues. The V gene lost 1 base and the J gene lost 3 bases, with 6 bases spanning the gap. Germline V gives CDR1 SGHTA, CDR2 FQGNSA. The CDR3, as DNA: TGTGCCAGCAGCTTAGGTGTAGAAGAGACCCAGTACTTC. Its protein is CASSLGVEETQYF. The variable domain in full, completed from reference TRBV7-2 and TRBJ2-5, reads GAGVSQSPSNKVTEKGKDVELRCDPISGHTALYWYRQSLGQGLEFLIYFQGNSAPDKSGLPSDRFSAERTGGSVSTLTIQRTQQEDSAVYLCASSLGVEETQYFGPGTRLLVL.

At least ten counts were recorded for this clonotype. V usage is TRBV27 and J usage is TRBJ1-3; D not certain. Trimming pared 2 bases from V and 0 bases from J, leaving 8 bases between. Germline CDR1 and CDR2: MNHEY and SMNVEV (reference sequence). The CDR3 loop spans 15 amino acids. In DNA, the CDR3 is TGTGCCAGCAGTTTAAGTGTCGCCTCTGGAAACACCATATATTTT. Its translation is CASSLSVASGNTIYF.

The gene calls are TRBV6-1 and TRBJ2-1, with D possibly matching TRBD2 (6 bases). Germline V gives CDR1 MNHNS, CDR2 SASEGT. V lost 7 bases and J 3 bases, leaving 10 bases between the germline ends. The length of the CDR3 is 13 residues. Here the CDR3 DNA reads TGTGCCAGCACCCAGGACTACTACAATGAGCAGTTCTTC. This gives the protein CASTQDYYNEQFF.

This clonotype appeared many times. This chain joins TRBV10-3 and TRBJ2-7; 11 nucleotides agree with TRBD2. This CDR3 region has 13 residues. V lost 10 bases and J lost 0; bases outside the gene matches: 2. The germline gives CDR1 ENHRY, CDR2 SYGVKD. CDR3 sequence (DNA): TGTGCCACCGGACTAGCGGGCTCCTACGAGCAGTACTTC. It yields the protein CATGLAGSYEQYF.

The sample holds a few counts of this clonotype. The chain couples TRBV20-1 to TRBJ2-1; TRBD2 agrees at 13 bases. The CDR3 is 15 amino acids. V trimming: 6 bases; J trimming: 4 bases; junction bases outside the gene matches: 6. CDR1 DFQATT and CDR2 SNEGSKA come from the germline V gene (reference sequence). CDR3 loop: CSAILAGGRYNEQFF. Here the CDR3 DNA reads TGCAGTGCCATACTAGCGGGAGGGCGGTACAATGAGCAGTTCTTC.

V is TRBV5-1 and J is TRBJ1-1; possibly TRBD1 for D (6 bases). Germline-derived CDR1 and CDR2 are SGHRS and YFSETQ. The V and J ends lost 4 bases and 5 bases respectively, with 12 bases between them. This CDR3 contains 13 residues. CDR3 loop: CASSIGGGTEAFF. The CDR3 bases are TGCGCCAGCAGCATAGGGGGAGGAACTGAAGCTTTCTTT.

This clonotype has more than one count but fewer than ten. The CDR3 loop is CAIKGQNSGNTIYF. The CDR3 region has the DNA TGTGCCATCAAGGGACAGAACTCTGGAAACACCATATATTTT. The chain is built from TRBV10-3 and TRBJ1-3, with 7 bases aligning to TRBD1. This CDR3 comprises 14 residues. Germline trimming cut 7 bases from V and 0 bases from J; bases unmatched to any gene: 3. The germline V gene encodes CDR1 ENHRY and CDR2 SYGVKD.

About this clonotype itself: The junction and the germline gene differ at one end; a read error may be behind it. The CDR3 here is CASSSLAGVTGTGEPFF. CDR3 nucleotides: TGTGCCAGCAGTTCACTAGCGGGAGTAACGGGCACCGGGGAGCCGTTTTTT. The J gene is TRBJ2-2, the V gene TRBV7-9, with TRBD2 matching over 11 bases. The CDR3 sequence is 17 residues long. Germline-derived CDR1 and CDR2 are SEHNR and FQNEAQ (reference sequence).

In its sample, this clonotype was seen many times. Written as DNA, the CDR3 is TGTGCCAGCAGGAGGACAGGGGCAACTAATGAAAAACTGTTTTTT. Protein: CASRRTGATNEKLFF. The J gene is TRBJ1-4, the V gene TRBV6-1; TRBD1 agrees at 9 bases. V shed 6 bases and J 0 bases; nucleotides not matched to a gene: 2. The CDR3 has 15 residues. CDR1 MNHNS and CDR2 SASEGT come from the germline V gene.

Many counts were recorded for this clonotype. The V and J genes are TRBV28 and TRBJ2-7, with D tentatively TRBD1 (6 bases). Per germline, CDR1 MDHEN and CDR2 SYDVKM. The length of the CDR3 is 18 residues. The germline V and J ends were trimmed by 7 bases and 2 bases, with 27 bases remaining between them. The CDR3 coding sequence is TGTGCCAGCACCCCGGCCGGGACATGGGTTGAGTCTCCCTACGAGCAGTACTTC. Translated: CASTPAGTWVESPYEQYF. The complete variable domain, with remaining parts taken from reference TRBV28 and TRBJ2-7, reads DVKVTQSSRYLVKRTGEKVFLECVQDMDHENMFWYRQDPGLGLRLIYFSYDVKMKEKGDIPEGYSVSREKKERFSLILESASTNQTSMYLCASTPAGTWVESPYEQYFGPGTRLTVT.

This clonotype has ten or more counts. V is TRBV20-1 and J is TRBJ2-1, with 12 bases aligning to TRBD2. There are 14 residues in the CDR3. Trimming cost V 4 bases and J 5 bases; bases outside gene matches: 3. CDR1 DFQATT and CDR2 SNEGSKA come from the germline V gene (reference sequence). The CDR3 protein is CSATGLAGHNEQFF. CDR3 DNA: TGCAGTGCTACGGGACTAGCGGGCCACAATGAGCAGTTCTTC.

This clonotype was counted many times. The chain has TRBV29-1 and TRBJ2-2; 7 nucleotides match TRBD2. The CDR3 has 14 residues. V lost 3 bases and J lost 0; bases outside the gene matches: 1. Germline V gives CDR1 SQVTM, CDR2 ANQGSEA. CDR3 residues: CSVERGTNTGELFF. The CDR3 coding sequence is TGCAGCGTTGAGCGGGGGACGAACACCGGGGAGCTGTTTTTT.

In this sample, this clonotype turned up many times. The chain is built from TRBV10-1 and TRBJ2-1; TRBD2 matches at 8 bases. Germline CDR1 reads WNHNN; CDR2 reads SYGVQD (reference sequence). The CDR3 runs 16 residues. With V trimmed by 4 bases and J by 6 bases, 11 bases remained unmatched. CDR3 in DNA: TGCGCCAGCAGTGTGGTAGCGGGAAGCGGCTTCAATGAGCAGTTCTTC. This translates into CASSVVAGSGFNEQFF.

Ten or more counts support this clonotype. The CDR3 reads CASKIGTGNEKLFF. Here the CDR3 DNA reads TGTGCCAGTAAGATCGGGACGGGGAATGAAAAACTGTTTTTT. V gene TRBV19 combines with J gene TRBJ1-4, with a possible D match to TRBD1 (5 bases). V lost 7 bases, J lost 5 bases, and 14 bases lay in between. Germline V gives CDR1 LNHDA, CDR2 SQIVND (reference sequence). The CDR3 is made up of 14 amino acids.

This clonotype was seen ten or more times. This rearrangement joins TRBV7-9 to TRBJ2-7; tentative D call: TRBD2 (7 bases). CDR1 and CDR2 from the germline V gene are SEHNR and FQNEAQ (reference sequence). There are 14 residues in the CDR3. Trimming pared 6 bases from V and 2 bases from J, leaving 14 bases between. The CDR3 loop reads CASSRGGRTYEQYF. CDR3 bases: TGTGCCAGCAGTAGGGGGGGCAGGACCTACGAGCAGTACTTC.

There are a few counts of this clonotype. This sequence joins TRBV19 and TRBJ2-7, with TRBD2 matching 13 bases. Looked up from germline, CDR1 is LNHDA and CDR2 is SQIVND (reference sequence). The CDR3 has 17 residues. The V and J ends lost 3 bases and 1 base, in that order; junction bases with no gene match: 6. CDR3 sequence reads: CASSIRGTSGNSYEQYF. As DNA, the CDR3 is TGTGCCAGTAGTATTAGAGGGACTAGCGGGAATTCCTACGAGCAGTACTTC.

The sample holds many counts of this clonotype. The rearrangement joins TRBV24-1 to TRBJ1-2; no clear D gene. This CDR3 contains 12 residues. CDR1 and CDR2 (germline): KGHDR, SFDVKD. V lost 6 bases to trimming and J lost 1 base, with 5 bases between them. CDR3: CATSHSNYGYTF. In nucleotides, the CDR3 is TGTGCCACCAGTCACAGTAACTATGGCTACACCTTC.

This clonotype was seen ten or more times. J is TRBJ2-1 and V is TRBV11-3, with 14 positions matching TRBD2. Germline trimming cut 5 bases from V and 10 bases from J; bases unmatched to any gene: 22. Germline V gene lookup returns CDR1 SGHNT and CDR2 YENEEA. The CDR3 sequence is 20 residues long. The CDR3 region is CASSQWGSKGAGLAGEEQFF. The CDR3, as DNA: TGTGCCAGCAGCCAGTGGGGCTCCAAGGGAGCGGGACTAGCGGGAGAAGAGCAGTTCTTC.

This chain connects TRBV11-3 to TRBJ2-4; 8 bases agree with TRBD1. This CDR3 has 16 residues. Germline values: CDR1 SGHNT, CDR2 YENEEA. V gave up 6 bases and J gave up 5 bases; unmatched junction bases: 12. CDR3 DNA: TGTGCCAGCAGGGACAGGGATCGGAATTGGGAAAACATTCAGTACTTC. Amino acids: CASRDRDRNWENIQYF.

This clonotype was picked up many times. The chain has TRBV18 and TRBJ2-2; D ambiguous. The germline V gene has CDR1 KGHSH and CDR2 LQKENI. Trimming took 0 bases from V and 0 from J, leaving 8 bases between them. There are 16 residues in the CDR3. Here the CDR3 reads CASSPPGGSNTGELFF. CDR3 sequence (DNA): TGTGCCAGCTCACCACCTGGCGGCTCGAACACCGGGGAGCTGTTTTTT.

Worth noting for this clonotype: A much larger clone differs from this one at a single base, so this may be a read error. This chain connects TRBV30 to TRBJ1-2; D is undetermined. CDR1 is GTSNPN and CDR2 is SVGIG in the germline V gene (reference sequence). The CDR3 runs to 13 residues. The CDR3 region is CAWRPGENYGHTF. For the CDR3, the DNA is TGTGCCTGGAGACCAGGAGAGAACTATGGCCACACCTTC.